This is a list of T cell receptor beta chains from one sample in a study of a mutant IDH1 vaccine in newly diagnosed glioma. Sequencing used immunoSEQ multiplex PCR; TCRdb keeps in-frame clones, though not all of them. This table holds approximately 52,000 clones, roughly 80% found once. Sequenced here: PBMCs, sampled from a glioma patient treated with radiotherapy, temozolomide or both. The receptor source for this set is a woman aged 40 to 49 with glioma. Each CDR3 is given with its conserved first and last residue. The D gene is left open where the match is weak. Only some rows state a clone size, as once, few, many or a class for expanded clones.

J: TRBJ1-2
V: TRBV7-9
D: -
size: -
CDR3: CASSFSSAGSYYGYTF
DNA: TGTGCCAGCAGCTTTAGTTCGGCCGGGAGCTACTATGGCTACACCTTC

J: TRBJ1-2
V: TRBV10-1
D: -
size: -
CDR3: CASSLTGSYGYTF
DNA: TGCGCCAGCTCCTTGACGGGATCGTATGGCTACACCTTC

J: TRBJ1-5
V: TRBV19
D: -
size: few
CDR3: CASSTQGNQPQHF
DNA: TGTGCCAGTAGTACCCAGGGCAATCAGCCCCAGCATTTT

J: TRBJ1-3
V: TRBV10-1
D: TRBD1
size: -
CDR3: CASSESDRAGNTIYF
DNA: TGCGCCAGCAGTGAGTCGGACAGGGCTGGAAACACCATATATTTT

J: TRBJ2-1
V: TRBV15
D: -
size: -
CDR3: CATSNRDLTQDEQFF
DNA: TGTGCCACCAGCAACCGGGACCTCACACAGGATGAGCAGTTCTTC

J: TRBJ1-3
V: TRBV5-6
D: -
size: once
CDR3: CASSPPSGERGGNTIYF
DNA: TGTGCCAGCAGCCCCCCTTCGGGGGAAAGGGGTGGAAACACCATATATTTT

J: TRBJ1-1
V: TRBV9
D: -
size: few
CDR3: CASSVGGAGTEAFF
DNA: TGTGCCAGCAGCGTAGGCGGGGCGGGCACTGAAGCTTTCTTT

J: TRBJ1-5
V: TRBV7-9
D: -
size: -
CDR3: CASSLGRYSNQPQHF
DNA: TGTGCCAGCAGCTTAGGGAGGTATAGCAATCAGCCCCAGCATTTT

J: TRBJ2-7
V: TRBV27
D: -
size: -
CDR3: CASSFQGAGEQYF
DNA: TGTGCCAGCAGTTTCCAAGGGGCGGGTGAGCAGTACTTC

J: TRBJ2-3
V: TRBV29-1
D: -
size: -
CDR3: CSVDTDTQYF
DNA: TGCAGCGTTGATACAGATACGCAGTATTTT

J: TRBJ2-1
V: TRBV29-1
D: -
size: -
CDR3: CSVGLEQFF
DNA: TGCAGCGTTGGCCTAGAGCAGTTCTTC

J: TRBJ1-1
V: TRBV25-1
D: -
size: -
CDR3: CASGSPTLEAFF
DNA: TGTGCCAGCGGGTCACCGACACTTGAAGCTTTCTTT

J: TRBJ2-5
V: TRBV9
D: -
size: -
CDR3: CASSAPYQETQYF
DNA: TGTGCCAGCAGCGCGCCTTACCAAGAGACCCAGTACTTC

J: TRBJ1-4
V: TRBV2
D: TRBD1
size: -
CDR3: CASGQEQGEKLFF
DNA: TGTGCCAGCGGCCAGGAACAGGGGGAAAAACTGTTTTTT

J: TRBJ1-2
V: TRBV19
D: -
size: once
CDR3: CASSIRDSLYGYTF
DNA: TGTGCCAGTAGTATTCGGGACTCTCTCTATGGCTACACCTTC

J: TRBJ2-3
V: TRBV5-6
D: -
size: -
CDR3: CASSLYRDGDTQYF
DNA: TGTGCCAGCAGCCTGTACAGGGATGGAGATACGCAGTATTTT

J: TRBJ2-1
V: TRBV20-1
D: -
size: -
CDR3: CSAPIPPEQFF
DNA: TGCAGTGCACCAATCCCCCCCGAGCAGTTCTTC

J: TRBJ2-7
V: TRBV5-8
D: -
size: -
CDR3: CASSSEMSYEQYF
DNA: TGTGCCAGCAGTTCGGAAATGTCCTACGAGCAGTACTTC

J: TRBJ1-1
V: TRBV7-2
D: TRBD1
size: -
CDR3: CASSTGQGRVNTEAFF
DNA: TGTGCCAGCAGCACTGGACAGGGAAGAGTGAACACTGAAGCTTTCTTT

J: TRBJ2-1
V: TRBV6-1
D: TRBD2
size: once
CDR3: CASSEGLAVEQFF
DNA: TGTGCCAGCAGTGAGGGACTAGCGGTTGAGCAGTTCTTC

J: TRBJ2-1
V: TRBV29-1
D: TRBD2
size: once
CDR3: CSVEDLVAGEGNEQFF
DNA: TGCAGCGTTGAAGATCTTGTAGCGGGGGAGGGCAATGAGCAGTTCTTC

J: TRBJ2-7
V: TRBV5-1
D: TRBD1
size: -
CDR3: CASSLARTGGSYEQYF
DNA: TGCGCCAGCAGCTTGGCCCGGACAGGAGGCTCCTACGAGCAGTACTTC

J: TRBJ2-2
V: TRBV19
D: -
size: -
CDR3: CASKLRGATTGELFF
DNA: TGTGCCAGTAAGCTCAGAGGGGCCACCACCGGGGAGCTGTTTTTT

J: TRBJ1-2
V: TRBV6-1
D: -
size: -
CDR3: CASMDRENGFYGYTF
DNA: TGTGCCAGCATGGATAGGGAAAATGGATTCTATGGCTACACCTTC

J: TRBJ2-7
V: TRBV4-2
D: -
size: -
CDR3: CASSHDYRAMNEQYF
DNA: TGTGCCAGCAGCCATGATTACCGAGCTATGAACGAGCAGTACTTC

J: TRBJ2-5
V: TRBV27
D: TRBD2
size: few
CDR3: CASSTRLAGGGETQYF
DNA: TGTGCCAGCAGCACTAGACTAGCGGGGGGTGGAGAGACCCAGTACTTC

J: TRBJ1-2
V: TRBV6-6
D: TRBD1
size: -
CDR3: CASSRDSTYGYTF
DNA: TGTGCCAGCAGTAGGGACAGCACCTATGGCTACACCTTC

J: TRBJ1-5
V: TRBV19
D: -
size: -
CDR3: CASSIVGGQPQHF
DNA: TGTGCCAGTAGTATAGTTGGGGGCCAGCCCCAGCATTTT

J: TRBJ2-6
V: TRBV7-2
D: -
size: once
CDR3: CATSTHSGANVLTF
DNA: TGTGCCACCTCTACTCACTCTGGGGCCAACGTCCTGACTTTC

J: TRBJ2-5
V: TRBV7-2
D: TRBD2
size: -
CDR3: CASSFAGEETQYF
DNA: TGTGCCAGCAGCTTCGCGGGGGAAGAGACCCAGTACTTC

J: TRBJ2-4
V: TRBV10-3
D: TRBD1
size: -
CDR3: CAISSGTAKNIQYF
DNA: TGTGCCATCAGCTCCGGGACAGCAAAAAACATTCAGTACTTC

J: TRBJ2-4
V: TRBV6-6
D: TRBD1
size: -
CDR3: CASSIGQGRIGNIQYF
DNA: TGTGCCAGCAGTATTGGACAGGGGCGTATTGGAAACATTCAGTACTTC

J: TRBJ1-4
V: TRBV2
D: TRBD1
size: -
CDR3: CASSEVQGDEKLFF
DNA: TGTGCCAGCAGTGAAGTTCAGGGGGATGAAAAACTGTTTTTT

J: TRBJ2-3
V: TRBV4-3
D: TRBD2
size: -
CDR3: CASSQDSGGASDTQYF
DNA: TGCGCCAGCAGCCAAGATAGCGGGGGGGCCTCAGATACGCAGTATTTT

J: TRBJ1-2
V: TRBV19
D: -
size: -
CDR3: CASSIVPLIRHLYGYTF
DNA: TGTGCCAGTAGTATAGTTCCCCTGATCAGGCACCTCTATGGCTACACCTTC

J: TRBJ2-1
V: TRBV7-2
D: -
size: -
CDR3: CASSSGLLNEQFF
DNA: TGTGCCAGCAGCTCGGGACTCCTCAATGAGCAGTTCTTC

J: TRBJ1-1
V: TRBV7-8
D: TRBD1
size: -
CDR3: CASSSSPGQGRNTEAFF
DNA: TGTGCCAGCAGCTCCAGCCCGGGACAGGGGAGGAACACTGAAGCTTTCTTT

J: TRBJ2-7
V: TRBV5-1
D: TRBD2
size: -
CDR3: CASSLEASGNYYEQYF
DNA: TGCGCCAGCAGCTTGGAAGCTAGCGGGAACTATTACGAGCAGTACTTC

J: TRBJ1-4
V: TRBV5-1
D: -
size: -
CDR3: CASRGGPSDEKLFF
DNA: TGCGCCAGCAGGGGGGGTCCTTCCGATGAAAAACTGTTTTTT

J: TRBJ1-1
V: TRBV30
D: TRBD1
size: few
CDR3: CAWKHPGQLTEAFF
DNA: TGTGCCTGGAAGCATCCGGGACAGTTAACTGAAGCTTTCTTT